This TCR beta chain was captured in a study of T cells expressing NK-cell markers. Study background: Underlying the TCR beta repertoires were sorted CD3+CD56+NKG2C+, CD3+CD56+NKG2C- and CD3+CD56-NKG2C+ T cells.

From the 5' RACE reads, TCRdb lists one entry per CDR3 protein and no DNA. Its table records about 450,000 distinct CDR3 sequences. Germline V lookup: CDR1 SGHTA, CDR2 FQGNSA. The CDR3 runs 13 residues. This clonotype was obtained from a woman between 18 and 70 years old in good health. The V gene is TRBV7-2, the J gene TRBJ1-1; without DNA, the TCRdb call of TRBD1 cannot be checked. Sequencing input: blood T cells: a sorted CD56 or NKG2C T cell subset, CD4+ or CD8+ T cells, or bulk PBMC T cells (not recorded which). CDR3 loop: CASRYRKGTEAFF.